This T cell receptor beta chain originates from a study of blood T cells in healthy people across ages. Background on the study: Using template switching, researchers captured about one barcoded beta molecule for each two T cells.

A second PCR, run for 7 to 11 cycles, used a sample-barcoded 5' primer plus a J-beta primer mix. Every cDNA was tagged by a template-switch adaptor with 12 random nucleotides. A single record per CDR3 protein comes from TCRdb applying MiXCR to the 5' RACE reads. The repertoire holds about 780,000 distinct CDR3 sequences, 35% to 50% seen once, with 15% to 20% in the top ten. Each donor had about 9.6 milliliters of peripheral blood drawn. Per sample, no less than 5 micrograms of total RNA were extracted. The TCR originated in a man older than 75 in good health. The sample taken for sequencing was blood.

The CDR3 DNA is TGTGCCAGCAGCTTGTCAAACAATGAGCAGTTCTTC. Its protein product is CASSLSNNEQFF. The J gene is TRBJ2-1, the V gene TRBV5-8; D remains unclear. CDR3 size: 12 residues. Germline assignment: CDR1 SGHTS and CDR2 YDEGEE. V shed 1 base and J shed 5 bases, with 4 bases lying between them.